One sample yielded the 25 T cell receptor beta chains listed below, sequenced in a study of cytomegalovirus exposure and HLA in healthy donors. Primers included in the PCR were 60 Vbeta and 13 Jbeta primers. Repertoires were generated with immunoSEQ multiplex PCR, while TCRdb's copy carries only in-frame clones and drops some. The table includes approximately 140,000 clones, approximately 70% detected once. Sequencing was done on a sample of PBMCs. The receptors were gathered from a woman in her 40s in good health and CMV-seronegative.

The chain couples TRBV13 to TRBJ2-5; D is possibly TRBD1 (6 bases). With 5 bases removed from V and 5 bases from J, the gap between germline ends came to 15 bases. CDR1 PRHDT and CDR2 FYEKMQ come from the germline V gene (reference sequence). The CDR3 sequence is 14 residues long. DNA for the CDR3: TGTGCCAGCAGCGGGCGCAGGGGCAGGGAGACCCAGTACTTC. Its protein product is CASSGRRGRETQYF.

This chain's CDR3 is CASRTGIVDGYTF. CDR3 sequence (DNA): TGTGCCAGCAGAACAGGGATCGTCGATGGCTACACCTTC. This chain uses TRBV7-9 with TRBJ1-2; tentatively, D is TRBD1 (6 bases). The V end was cut by 6 bases, the J end by 6 bases, with 14 bases between. This CDR3 contains 13 residues. Germline lookup yields CDR1 SEHNR and CDR2 FQNEAQ (reference sequence).

J is TRBJ2-5 and V is TRBV6-4; 12 bases match TRBD2. Germline CDR1 is MRHNA and CDR2 is SNTAGT. Trimming at V came to 6 bases and at J to 8 bases, leaving 4 bases not matched to a gene. The length of the CDR3 is 13 residues. The CDR3 loop is CASSELAGGTQYF. In DNA form, the CDR3 reads TGTGCCAGCAGCGAACTAGCGGGGGGCACCCAGTACTTC.

The V call is TRBV18, the J call TRBJ2-2; TRBD1 is a possible D gene (6 bases). V lost 4 bases and J lost 2, with 11 bases in between. Germline CDR1 and CDR2: KGHSH and LQKENI. The CDR3 spans 15 residues. CDR3 sequence: CASSQRTANTGELFF. The CDR3 DNA sequence: TGTGCCAGCTCACAGAGGACAGCTAACACCGGGGAGCTGTTTTTT.

This clone was seen a few times. The chain recombines TRBV2 with TRBJ1-2, with 8 bases fitting TRBD1. In germline, CDR1 is SNHLY, CDR2 FYNNEI. Trimming removed 6 bases from V and 3 bases from J; junction bases left unmatched: 3. The CDR3 contains 13 residues. The CDR3 DNA follows: TGTGCCAGCAGGGAACAGGGGGACTATGGCTACACCTTC. This sequence encodes CASREQGDYGYTF.

The chain recombines TRBV7-6 with TRBJ1-6; 11 bases align to TRBD1. The V and J ends lost 8 bases and 6 bases, in that order; junction bases with no gene match: 3. The CDR3 runs 14 residues. Looked up from germline, CDR1 is SGHVS and CDR2 is FNYEAQ. The CDR3 loop reads CASRDRGINSPLHF. CDR3 DNA: TGTGCCAGCCGGGACAGGGGGATTAATTCACCCCTCCACTTT. The variable domain in full, completed from reference TRBV7-6 and TRBJ1-6, reads GAGVSQSPRYKVTKRGQDVALRCDPISGHVSLYWYRQALGQGPEFLTYFNYEAQQDKSGLPNDRFSAERPEGSISTLTIQRTEQRDSAMYRCASRDRGINSPLHFGNGTRLTVT.

The chain employs TRBV5-1 and TRBJ2-1; 9 bases map to TRBD2. V lost 4 bases and J lost 8; bases outside the gene matches: 13. Germline values: CDR1 SGHRS, CDR2 YFSETQ. The length of the CDR3 is 16 residues. The chain's CDR3 is CASSPFLRRGGDEQFF. Here the CDR3 DNA reads TGCGCCAGCAGCCCCTTCCTTAGGCGGGGGGGCGATGAGCAGTTCTTC.

The chain combines TRBV6-5 with TRBJ2-7; 9 nucleotides agree with TRBD1. CDR1 and CDR2 (germline): MNHEY, SVGAGI. The V gene end was trimmed by 0 bases and the J gene end by 3 bases; junction bases not matched to a gene: 6. The CDR3 spans 16 residues. CDR3 nucleotide sequence: TGTGCCAGCAGTTACTCGATACAGGGGGCGAGCTACGAGCAGTACTTC. The encoded protein is CASSYSIQGASYEQYF.

This sequence joins TRBV9 and TRBJ2-1; TRBD2 matches 8 bases. The CDR3 totals 18 residues. Looked up from germline, CDR1 is SGDLS and CDR2 is YYNGEE. The J segment lost 0 bases and the V segment lost 3 bases, leaving 11 bases of the junction unmatched. In nucleotides, the CDR3 is TGTGCCAGCAGCGCCCTAATGGACGGGGGGGGCTCCTACAATGAGCAGTTCTTC. Protein sequence: CASSALMDGGGSYNEQFF.

This clone was observed a handful of times. This sequence joins TRBV6-6 and TRBJ1-1; D gene unclear. CDR1 and CDR2 (germline): MNHNY, SVGAGI (reference sequence). The CDR3 has 13 amino acids. Trimming pared 4 bases from V and 1 base from J, leaving 7 bases between. The CDR3 is CASSWAWNTEAFF. CDR3 DNA sequence: TGTGCCAGCAGTTGGGCGTGGAACACTGAAGCTTTCTTT.

This clone was observed a few times. This rearrangement joins TRBV6-1 to TRBJ1-6; the D is unclear. V was trimmed by 7 bases and J by 7 bases, leaving 11 bases between them. The CDR3 extends over 13 amino acids. Germline assignment: CDR1 MNHNS and CDR2 SASEGT. The CDR3 DNA reads TGTGCCAGCACGAACACGAAAAATTCACCCCTCCACTTT. This encodes CASTNTKNSPLHF.

This chain uses TRBV6-4 with TRBJ2-7; 8 positions agree with TRBD1. Germline CDR1 reads MRHNA; CDR2 reads SNTAGT. V trimming: 3 bases; J trimming: 4 bases; junction bases outside the gene matches: 11. This CDR3 comprises 16 residues. For the CDR3, the DNA is TGTGCCAGCAGTGAATCCGGGACAGGACAAATATACGAGCAGTACTTC. It is translated as CASSESGTGQIYEQYF.

The J gene is TRBJ2-2, the V gene TRBV18; D unresolved. Germline assignment: CDR1 KGHSH and CDR2 LQKENI. Trimming took off 3 bases at V and 0 bases at J, with 5 bases between the two ends. The CDR3 sequence is 14 residues long. Here the CDR3 reads CASSPITNTGELFF. CDR3 in DNA: TGTGCCAGCTCACCTATAACGAACACCGGGGAGCTGTTTTTT.

The J gene is TRBJ2-7, the V gene TRBV5-1; the D gene is possibly TRBD2 (5 bases). Looked up from germline, CDR1 is SGHRS and CDR2 is YFSETQ. The V end lost 4 bases, the J end lost 7 bases, and 15 bases lay between the germline ends. The CDR3 loop spans 13 amino acids. The CDR3 loop is CASSPDGGGEQYF. The DNA for the CDR3 is TGCGCCAGCAGCCCCGACGGAGGCGGGGAGCAGTACTTC.

The chain recombines TRBV19 with TRBJ2-7; D may be TRBD1 (6 bases). The CDR3 runs 15 residues. The germline gives CDR1 LNHDA, CDR2 SQIVND (reference sequence). CDR3 DNA: TGTGCGGCAAAGGGATGGACAGAAAGCTCCTACGAGCAGTACGTC. It specifies CAAKGWTESSYEQYV.

V is TRBV7-2 and J is TRBJ1-1; TRBD1 aligns across 7 bases. Germline V gene sequence: CDR1 SGHTA, CDR2 FQGNSA. J lost 1 base, V lost 5 bases, and 4 bases had no gene match. The CDR3 extends over 14 amino acids. This CDR3 is CASSPQGRNTEAFF. In DNA, the CDR3 is TGTGCCAGCAGCCCACAGGGGCGGAACACTGAAGCTTTCTTT. Filled out from reference TRBV7-2 and TRBJ1-1, the complete variable domain reads GAGVSQSPSNKVTEKGKDVELRCDPISGHTALYWYRQSLGQGLEFLIYFQGNSAPDKSGLPSDRFSAERTGGSVSTLTIQRTQQEDSAVYLCASSPQGRNTEAFFGQGTRLTVV.

The chain carries TRBV5-1 and TRBJ2-7; no firm D call. The CDR3 extends over 15 amino acids. Trimming shortened V by 6 bases and J by 5 bases, and 21 bases separated the two germline ends. CDR1 and CDR2 from the germline V gene are SGHRS and YFSETQ. The CDR3 nucleotides read TGCGCCAGCACCCTCTCTCCGGGTGTGATGCACGAGCAGTACTTC. This translates into CASTLSPGVMHEQYF.

The rearrangement links TRBV5-1 to TRBJ2-1; TRBD2 matches 10 bases. V was clipped by 4 bases and J by 10 bases; unmatched bases: 11. The CDR3 runs to 15 residues. CDR1 is SGHRS, CDR2 YFSETQ, per germline. In DNA form, the CDR3 reads TGCGCCAGCAGCCCGACCGGGACTAGCGAGGCGGAGCAGTTCTTC. It translates to CASSPTGTSEAEQFF.

This rearrangement joins TRBV5-4 to TRBJ1-1, with D uncertain. The germline V gene has CDR1 SGHNT and CDR2 YYREEE (reference sequence). The CDR3 consists of 14 residues. With 0 bases removed from V and 4 bases from J, the gap between germline ends came to 10 bases. DNA of the CDR3: TGTGCCAGCAGCTTGGGGGAGTTGAGCACTGAAGCTTTCTTT. Protein product: CASSLGELSTEAFF.

V and J are TRBV9 and TRBJ1-5; D gene unclear. The germline gives CDR1 SGDLS, CDR2 YYNGEE. V gave up 4 bases and J gave up 5 bases, with 10 bases separating them. This CDR3 region has 13 residues. As DNA, the CDR3 is TGTGCCAGCAGCCGGGGAAGGGATCAGCCCCAGCATTTT. Its protein product is CASSRGRDQPQHF.

This chain connects TRBV7-2 to TRBJ2-2; 7 nucleotides match TRBD1. The V gene end was trimmed by 0 bases and the J gene end by 1 base; junction bases not matched to a gene: 5. The CDR3 is 17 residues long. CDR1 is SGHTA and CDR2 is FQGNSA in the germline V gene. The CDR3 DNA is TGTGCCAGCAGCTTAGCAGGGGGCGGCTGGAACACCGGGGAGCTGTTTTTT. Its translation: CASSLAGGGWNTGELFF.

In regard to this clone: Other DNA sequences in this specimen translate into the identical CDR3. V usage is TRBV5-1 and J usage is TRBJ2-5, with TRBD2 identical over 7 bases. After removal of 4 bases from V and 2 bases from J, the junction contained 2 bases not matched to a gene. Germline V CDR1 and CDR2: SGHRS, YFSETQ. This CDR3 region has 13 residues. CDR3: CASSGGGQETQYF. The CDR3 DNA follows: TGCGCCAGCAGCGGGGGGGGACAAGAGACCCAGTACTTC.

The V and J genes are TRBV6-5 and TRBJ2-1; 9 bases agree with TRBD1. The CDR3 covers 12 residues. Germline trimming cut 7 bases from V and 13 bases from J; bases unmatched to any gene: 8. Germline loops: CDR1 MNHEY, CDR2 SVGAGI. The CDR3 protein is CASTSRTGEQFF. The CDR3 DNA follows: TGTGCCAGCACCTCACGGACAGGGGAACAGTTCTTC.

V usage is TRBV2 and J usage is TRBJ1-4; D gene ambiguous. The germline V gene encodes CDR1 SNHLY and CDR2 FYNNEI. The ends were cut back, 4 bases at V and 7 bases at J, with 10 bases in the middle. The CDR3 has 13 amino acids. The CDR3 protein is CASSAWAGEKLFF. For the CDR3, the DNA is TGTGCCAGCAGTGCGTGGGCAGGTGAAAAACTGTTTTTT. Using reference TRBV2 and TRBJ1-4 for the parts outside the CDR3, the full variable domain is EPEVTQTPSHQVTQMGQEVILRCVPISNHLYFYWYRQILGQKVEFLVSFYNNEISEKSEIFDDQFSVERPDGSNFTLKIRSTKLEDSAMYFCASSAWAGEKLFFGSGTQLSVL.

This chain uses TRBV4-2 with TRBJ1-4, with D possibly TRBD1 on 5 matching bases. CDR1 is LGHNA and CDR2 is YNFKEQ in the germline V gene. This CDR3 has 16 amino acids. Trimming took 1 base from V and 10 from J, leaving 19 bases between them. In nucleotides, the CDR3 is TGTGCCAGCAGCCAAGCACCGTTGGTGGGGGGGGGAAAACTGTTTTTT. This encodes CASSQAPLVGGGKLFF.